This TCR beta chain comes out of a study of immune evolution from preneoplasia to lung adenocarcinoma. Germline assignment: CDR1 MNHEY and CDR2 SVGAGI. Trimming removed 2 bases at V and 6 bases at J, with 4 bases between. The CDR3 runs 12 residues. Remarks on this clone: What it binds is unknown.

Regarding the study as a whole: Normal lung had highest clonality; later lesions appeared denser, more diverse.

Only in-frame clones appear in the TCRdb table, and some are missing; sequencing was by immunoSEQ multiplex PCR. The profile shows nearly 5,000 clones, less than 80% of them singletons. H&E slides confirmed each diagnosis, reviewed by two pathologists independently. The receptor's source is a person aged 50-69 years with lung adenocarcinoma. Sequencing used FFPE normal lung tissue adjacent to the tumor. This chain connects TRBV6-5 to TRBJ2-2; the D is unclear. The CDR3 is CASSYGAGELFF. CDR3 nucleotides: TGTGCCAGCAGTTACGGTGCCGGGGAGCTGTTTTTT.